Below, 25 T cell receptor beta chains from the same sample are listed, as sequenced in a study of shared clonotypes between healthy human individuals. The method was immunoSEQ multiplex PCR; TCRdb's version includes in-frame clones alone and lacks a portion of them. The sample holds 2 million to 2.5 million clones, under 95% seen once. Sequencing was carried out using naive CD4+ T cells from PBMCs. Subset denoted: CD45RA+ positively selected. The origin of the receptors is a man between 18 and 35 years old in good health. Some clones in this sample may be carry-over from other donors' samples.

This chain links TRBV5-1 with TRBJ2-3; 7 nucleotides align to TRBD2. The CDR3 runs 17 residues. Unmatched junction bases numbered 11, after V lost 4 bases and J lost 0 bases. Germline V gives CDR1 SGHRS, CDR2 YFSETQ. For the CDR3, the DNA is TGCGCCAGCAGCGTCACCCCAAGCGGGGCTAGCACAGATACGCAGTATTTT. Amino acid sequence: CASSVTPSGASTDTQYF. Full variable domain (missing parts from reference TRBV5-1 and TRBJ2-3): KAGVTQTPRYLIKTRGQQVTLSCSPISGHRSVSWYQQTPGQGLQFLFEYFSETQRNKGNFPGRFSGRQFSNSRSEMNVSTLELGDSALYLCASSVTPSGASTDTQYFGPGTRLTVL.

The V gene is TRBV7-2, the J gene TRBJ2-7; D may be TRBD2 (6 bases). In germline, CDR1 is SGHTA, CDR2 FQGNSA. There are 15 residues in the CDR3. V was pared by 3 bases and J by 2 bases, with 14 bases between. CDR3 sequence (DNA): TGTGCCAGCAGCTTGGAAGCGGGCTCTACCTACGAGCAGTACTTC. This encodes CASSLEAGSTYEQYF.

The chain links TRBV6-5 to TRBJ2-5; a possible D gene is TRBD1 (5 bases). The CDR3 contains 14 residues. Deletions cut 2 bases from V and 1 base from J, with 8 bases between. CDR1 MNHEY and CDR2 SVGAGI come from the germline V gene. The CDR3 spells CASSYRQTQETQYF. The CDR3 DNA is TGTGCCAGCAGTTACAGACAGACCCAAGAGACCCAGTACTTC.

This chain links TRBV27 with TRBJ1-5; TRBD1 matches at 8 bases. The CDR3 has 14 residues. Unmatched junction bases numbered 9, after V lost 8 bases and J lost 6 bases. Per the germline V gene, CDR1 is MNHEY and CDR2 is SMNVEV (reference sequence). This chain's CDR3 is CASASRGLGQPQHF. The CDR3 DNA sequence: TGTGCCAGCGCCTCCAGGGGGCTGGGTCAGCCCCAGCATTTT.

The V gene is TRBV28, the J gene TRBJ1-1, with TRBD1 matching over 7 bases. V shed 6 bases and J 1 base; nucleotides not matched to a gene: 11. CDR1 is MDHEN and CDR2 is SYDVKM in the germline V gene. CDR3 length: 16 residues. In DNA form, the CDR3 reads TGTGCCAGCAGAATGGCGCTCGGGACAGCGAACACTGAAGCTTTCTTT. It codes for CASRMALGTANTEAFF. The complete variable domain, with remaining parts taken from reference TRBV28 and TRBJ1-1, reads DVKVTQSSRYLVKRTGEKVFLECVQDMDHENMFWYRQDPGLGLRLIYFSYDVKMKEKGDIPEGYSVSREKKERFSLILESASTNQTSMYLCASRMALGTANTEAFFGQGTRLTVV.

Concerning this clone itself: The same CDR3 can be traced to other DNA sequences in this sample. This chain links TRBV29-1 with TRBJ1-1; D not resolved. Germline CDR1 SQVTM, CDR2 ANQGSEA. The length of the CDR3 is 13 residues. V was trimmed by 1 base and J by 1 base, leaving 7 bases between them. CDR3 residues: CSVEGQTNTEAFF. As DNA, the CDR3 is TGCAGCGTTGAAGGCCAGACGAACACTGAAGCTTTCTTT.

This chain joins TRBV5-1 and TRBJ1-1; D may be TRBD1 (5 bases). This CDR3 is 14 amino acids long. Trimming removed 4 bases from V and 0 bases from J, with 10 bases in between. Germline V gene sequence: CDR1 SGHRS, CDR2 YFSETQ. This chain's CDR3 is CASSRQGLNTEAFF. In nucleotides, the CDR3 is TGCGCCAGCAGCAGGCAGGGCTTGAACACTGAAGCTTTCTTT.

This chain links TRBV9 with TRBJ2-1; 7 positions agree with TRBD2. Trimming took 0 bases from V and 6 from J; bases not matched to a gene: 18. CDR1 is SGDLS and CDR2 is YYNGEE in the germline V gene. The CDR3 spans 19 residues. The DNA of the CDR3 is TGTGCCAGCAGCGTAGGGGTTAGGGCGGGAGAAAAAAGGGGCAATGAGCAGTTCTTC. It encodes CASSVGVRAGEKRGNEQFF.

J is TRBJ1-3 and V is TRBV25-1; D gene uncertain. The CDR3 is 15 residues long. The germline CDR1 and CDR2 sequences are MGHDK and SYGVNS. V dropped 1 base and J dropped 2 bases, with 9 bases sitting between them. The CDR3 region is CASSESGRTGNTIYF. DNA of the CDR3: TGTGCCAGCAGTGAATCCGGGAGGACTGGAAACACCATATATTTT.

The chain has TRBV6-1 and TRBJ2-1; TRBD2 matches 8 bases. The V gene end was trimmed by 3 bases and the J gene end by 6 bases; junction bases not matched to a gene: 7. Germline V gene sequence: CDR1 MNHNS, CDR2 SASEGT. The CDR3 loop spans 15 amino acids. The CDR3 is CASSDQAGVGNEQFF. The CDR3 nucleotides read TGTGCCAGCAGTGACCAAGCGGGAGTAGGCAATGAGCAGTTCTTC.

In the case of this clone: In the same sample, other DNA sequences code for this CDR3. DNA for the CDR3: TGCGCCAGCAGCTTGGACGGGGAAGAGACCCAGTACTTC. Translation gives CASSLDGEETQYF. The rearrangement uses TRBV5-1 and TRBJ2-5, with D maybe TRBD2 (5 bases). Germline lookup yields CDR1 SGHRS and CDR2 YFSETQ. CDR3 length: 13 amino acids. Trimming took 0 bases from V and 3 from J, leaving 6 bases between them.

CDR3 bases: TGTGCCAGCAGCTCCCTCCTCTCTCACAGGACCACTAACTATGGCTACACCTTC. This encodes CASSSLLSHRTTNYGYTF. This chain joins TRBV7-8 and TRBJ1-2, with D possibly TRBD1 on 5 matching bases. In germline, CDR1 is SGHVS, CDR2 FQNEAQ. The CDR3 sequence is 18 residues long. V lost 4 bases and J 0 bases, leaving 21 bases between the germline ends.

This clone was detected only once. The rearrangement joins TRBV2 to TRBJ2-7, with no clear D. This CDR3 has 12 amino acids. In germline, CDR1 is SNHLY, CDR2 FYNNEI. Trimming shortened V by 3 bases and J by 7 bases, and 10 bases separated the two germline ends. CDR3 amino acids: CASSDFGWEQYF. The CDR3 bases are TGTGCCAGCAGTGACTTCGGGTGGGAGCAGTACTTC.

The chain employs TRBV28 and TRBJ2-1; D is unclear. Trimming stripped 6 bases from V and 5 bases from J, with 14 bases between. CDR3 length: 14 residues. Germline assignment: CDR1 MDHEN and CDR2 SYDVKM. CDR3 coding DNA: TGTGCCAGCAGACCCCAAAGGGTAAACAATGAGCAGTTCTTC. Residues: CASRPQRVNNEQFF. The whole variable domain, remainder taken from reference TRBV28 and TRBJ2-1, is DVKVTQSSRYLVKRTGEKVFLECVQDMDHENMFWYRQDPGLGLRLIYFSYDVKMKEKGDIPEGYSVSREKKERFSLILESASTNQTSMYLCASRPQRVNNEQFFGPGTRLTVL.

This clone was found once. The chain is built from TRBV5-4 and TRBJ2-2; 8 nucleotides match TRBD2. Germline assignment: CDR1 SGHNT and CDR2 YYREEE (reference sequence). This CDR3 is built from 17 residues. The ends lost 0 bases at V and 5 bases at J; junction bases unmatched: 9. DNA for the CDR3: TGTGCCAGCAGCTTGGATCCTAGCGGGCCGGGGACCGGGGAGCTGTTTTTT. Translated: CASSLDPSGPGTGELFF.

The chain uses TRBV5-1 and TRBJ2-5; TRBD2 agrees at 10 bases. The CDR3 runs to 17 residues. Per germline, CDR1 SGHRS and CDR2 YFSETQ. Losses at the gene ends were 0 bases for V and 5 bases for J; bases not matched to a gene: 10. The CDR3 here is CASSLGLAGELPETQYF. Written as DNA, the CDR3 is TGCGCCAGCAGCTTGGGGCTAGCGGGAGAATTACCGGAGACCCAGTACTTC.

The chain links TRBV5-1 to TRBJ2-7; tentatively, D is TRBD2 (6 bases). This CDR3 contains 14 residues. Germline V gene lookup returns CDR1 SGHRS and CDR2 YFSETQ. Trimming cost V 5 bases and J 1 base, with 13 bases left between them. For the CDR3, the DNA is TGCGCCAGCAGTGGTAGCGGTAGGTCCTACGAGCAGTACTTC. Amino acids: CASSGSGRSYEQYF.

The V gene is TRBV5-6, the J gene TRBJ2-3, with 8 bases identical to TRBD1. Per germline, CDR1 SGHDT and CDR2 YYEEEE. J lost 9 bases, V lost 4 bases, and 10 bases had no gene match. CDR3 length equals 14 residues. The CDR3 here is CASSTGQGDRTQYF. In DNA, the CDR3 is TGTGCCAGCAGCACCGGACAGGGCGATCGGACGCAGTATTTT.

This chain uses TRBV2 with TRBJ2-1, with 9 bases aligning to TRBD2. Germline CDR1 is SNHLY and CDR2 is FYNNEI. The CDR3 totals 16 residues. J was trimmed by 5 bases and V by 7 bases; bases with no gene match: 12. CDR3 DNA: TGTGCCAGCACCCCCCCCCGCGGGAGGGCCGACAATGAGCAGTTCTTC. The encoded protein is CASTPPRGRADNEQFF.

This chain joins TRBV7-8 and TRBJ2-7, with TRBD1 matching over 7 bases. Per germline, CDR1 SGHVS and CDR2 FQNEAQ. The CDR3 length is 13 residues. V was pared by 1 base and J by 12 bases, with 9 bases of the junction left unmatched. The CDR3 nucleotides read TGTGCCAGCAGCTTAGTAGGCGACAGGGTAGGGTACTTC. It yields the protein CASSLVGDRVGYF.

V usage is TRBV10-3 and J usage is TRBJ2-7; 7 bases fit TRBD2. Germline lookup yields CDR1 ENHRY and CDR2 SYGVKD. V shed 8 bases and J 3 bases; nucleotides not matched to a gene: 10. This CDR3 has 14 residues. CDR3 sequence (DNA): TGTGCCATCGCGTTGAGCGGGACGAACTACGAGCAGTACTTC. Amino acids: CAIALSGTNYEQYF.

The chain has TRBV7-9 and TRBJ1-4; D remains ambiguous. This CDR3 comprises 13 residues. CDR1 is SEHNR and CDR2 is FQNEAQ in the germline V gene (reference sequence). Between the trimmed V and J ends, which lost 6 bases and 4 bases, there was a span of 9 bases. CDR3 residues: CASRRSVNEKLFF. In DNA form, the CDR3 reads TGTGCCAGCAGGAGATCTGTTAATGAAAAACTGTTTTTT.

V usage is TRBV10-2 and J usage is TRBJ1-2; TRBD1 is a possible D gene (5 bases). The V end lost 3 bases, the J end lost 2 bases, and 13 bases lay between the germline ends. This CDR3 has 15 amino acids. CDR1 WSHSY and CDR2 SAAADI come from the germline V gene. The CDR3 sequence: CASSDPGTGNYGYTF. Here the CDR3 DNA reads TGCGCCAGCAGTGACCCAGGGACGGGGAACTATGGCTACACCTTC.

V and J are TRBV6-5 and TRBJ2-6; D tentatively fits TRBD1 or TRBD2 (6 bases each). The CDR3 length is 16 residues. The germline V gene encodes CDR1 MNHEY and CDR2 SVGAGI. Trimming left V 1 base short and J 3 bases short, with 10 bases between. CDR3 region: CASSYLGGGGANVLTF. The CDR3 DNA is TGTGCCAGCAGTTACTTGGGGGGCGGTGGGGCCAACGTCCTGACTTTC.

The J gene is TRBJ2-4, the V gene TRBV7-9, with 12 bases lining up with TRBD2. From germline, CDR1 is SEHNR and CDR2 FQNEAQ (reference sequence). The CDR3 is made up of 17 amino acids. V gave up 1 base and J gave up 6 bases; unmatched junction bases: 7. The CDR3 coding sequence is TGTGCCAGCAGCTTAGTTCTAGCGGGAGGGCCGGGAAACATTCAGTACTTC. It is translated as CASSLVLAGGPGNIQYF.